A single sample is the source of the 15 T cell receptor beta chains below, sequenced in a study of T cell responses to AZD1222 COVID-19 vaccine. Sequenced by immunoSEQ multiplex PCR; TCRdb stores in-frame clones only, minus some. Among 200,000 or so clones listed, 75% to 90% were seen once. The source was peripheral blood, collected on day 0 of MenACWY control vaccination. The source of these receptors is an adult in good health.

The rearrangement links TRBV11-3 to TRBJ2-3; TRBD2 agrees at 9 bases. The junction had 6 bases not matched to a gene; V was cut back by 5 bases and J by 0 bases. CDR1 SGHNT and CDR2 YENEEA come from the germline V gene. The CDR3 covers 16 residues. The CDR3 loop reads CASSQTSGSSTDTQYF. The DNA of the CDR3 is TGTGCCAGCAGCCAGACTAGCGGAAGTAGCACAGATACGCAGTATTTT.

The V gene is TRBV18, the J gene TRBJ2-2; no firm D call. Trimming took off 3 bases at V and 1 base at J, with 6 bases between the two ends. Germline CDR1 KGHSH, CDR2 LQKENI. CDR3 size: 14 residues. The DNA for the CDR3 is TGTGCCAGCTCACCCAGTGGGAACACCGGGGAGCTGTTTTTT. This gives the protein CASSPSGNTGELFF.

The chain carries TRBV30 and TRBJ2-5; 9 nucleotides agree with TRBD2. V gave up 3 bases and J gave up 1 base; unmatched junction bases: 12. The CDR3 is 17 amino acids. Per the germline V gene, CDR1 is GTSNPN and CDR2 is SVGIG (reference sequence). The CDR3 here is CAWSGVGQRGAQETQYF. DNA of the CDR3: TGTGCCTGGAGCGGGGTGGGTCAGCGGGGGGCCCAAGAGACCCAGTACTTC.

CDR3 amino acids: CASSHGQGNSPLHF. CDR3 nucleotides: TGTGCCAGCAGCCATGGACAGGGGAACTCACCCCTCCACTTT. V usage is TRBV7-2 and J usage is TRBJ1-6; TRBD1 matches 9 bases. This CDR3 is built from 14 residues. Per the germline V gene, CDR1 is SGHTA and CDR2 is FQGNSA. The J segment lost 10 bases and the V segment lost 5 bases, leaving 6 bases of the junction unmatched.

V is TRBV6-5 and J is TRBJ1-6; TRBD1 is a possible D gene (5 bases). Trimming shortened V by 6 bases and J by 10 bases, and 19 bases separated the two germline ends. The length of the CDR3 is 15 residues. The germline CDR1 and CDR2 sequences are MNHEY and SVGAGI. In nucleotides, the CDR3 is TGTGCCAGCAGCGGGGACTGGACGTTTGGGTCACCCCTCCACTTT. Translating it yields CASSGDWTFGSPLHF.

This chain links TRBV11-2 with TRBJ1-1; D is ambiguous. Germline V gene data show CDR1 as SGHAT and CDR2 as FQNNGV. Trimming removed 4 bases from V and 7 bases from J, with 13 bases in between. The CDR3 is made up of 13 amino acids. This CDR3 reads CASSSIGKGEAFF. The CDR3 DNA is TGTGCCAGCAGCTCCATAGGGAAGGGTGAAGCTTTCTTT.

V is TRBV7-8 and J is TRBJ1-1, with D hard to call. CDR3 size: 14 residues. Germline V gene data show CDR1 as SGHVS and CDR2 as FQNEAQ. The V and J ends lost 0 bases and 4 bases respectively, with 9 bases between them. In DNA, the CDR3 is TGTGCCAGCAGCTTAGCGCAGGTTCGCACTGAAGCTTTCTTT. Its protein product is CASSLAQVRTEAFF.

The chain combines TRBV27 with TRBJ2-1, with TRBD1 matching over 11 bases. V lost 5 bases and J lost 4; bases outside the gene matches: 7. The length of the CDR3 is 16 residues. Germline CDR1 reads MNHEY; CDR2 reads SMNVEV (reference sequence). CDR3 nucleotide sequence: TGTGCCAGCAGTCCTAGGACAGGGGGCAGGTACAATGAGCAGTTCTTC. Translating gives CASSPRTGGRYNEQFF.

The V call is TRBV6-2 or TRBV6-3, the J call TRBJ2-7; 7 nucleotides align to TRBD1. This CDR3 region has 14 residues. V trimming: 2 bases; J trimming: 4 bases; junction bases outside the gene matches: 5. Per germline, CDR1 MNHEY and CDR2 SVGEGT. The CDR3 protein is CASSYEGGRYEQYF. The CDR3 DNA follows: TGTGCCAGCAGTTACGAAGGGGGCCGGTACGAGCAGTACTTC.

The chain combines TRBV11-2 with TRBJ2-7; D perhaps matches TRBD1 (5 bases). V was clipped by 6 bases and J by 4 bases, with 19 bases between them. The CDR3 totals 15 residues. CDR1 is SGHAT and CDR2 is FQNNGV in the germline V gene. CDR3 DNA sequence: TGTGCCAGCAGAACATTCTCGCAGGGTTCTTACGAGCAGTACTTC. Encoded protein: CASRTFSQGSYEQYF. The whole variable domain, filled in from reference TRBV11-2 and TRBJ2-7, reads EAGVAQSPRYKIIEKRQSVAFWCNPISGHATLYWYQQILGQGPKLLIQFQNNGVVDDSQLPKDRFSAERLKGVDSTLKIQPAKLEDSAVYLCASRTFSQGSYEQYFGPGTRLTVT.

The chain combines TRBV18 with TRBJ1-4; tentative D call: TRBD1 (6 bases). The CDR3 consists of 12 residues. The germline V gene encodes CDR1 KGHSH and CDR2 LQKENI. V was clipped by 5 bases and J by 8 bases, with 9 bases between them. The CDR3 reads CASSAGDEKLFF. DNA for the CDR3: TGTGCCAGCTCAGCAGGGGACGAAAAACTGTTTTTT.

V gene TRBV6-5 combines with J gene TRBJ1-6; D call uncertain. The V gene lost 2 bases and the J gene lost 7 bases, with 12 bases spanning the gap. The CDR3 spans 15 residues. Germline CDR1 reads MNHEY; CDR2 reads SVGAGI. The CDR3 loop is CASSYGQRINSPLHF. DNA for the CDR3: TGTGCCAGCAGTTACGGGCAGCGGATAAATTCACCCCTCCACTTT.

CDR3 loop: CSVIQGLIDNEQFF. In nucleotides, the CDR3 is TGCAGCGTTATACAGGGCCTAATTGACAATGAGCAGTTCTTC. The chain has TRBV29-1 and TRBJ2-1, with D perhaps TRBD1 (6 bases). The CDR3 loop spans 14 amino acids. V was cut by 5 bases and J by 5 bases, with 16 bases left in between. CDR1 is SQVTM, CDR2 ANQGSEA, per germline.

This clone was detected a few times. V usage is TRBV29-1 and J usage is TRBJ1-5; D perhaps matches TRBD1 (6 bases). Between the trimmed V and J ends, which lost 4 bases and 4 bases, there was a span of 11 bases. The germline V gene encodes CDR1 SQVTM and CDR2 ANQGSEA. The CDR3 is 13 amino acids. CDR3 in amino acids: CSVATGLNQPQHF. The CDR3 region has the DNA TGCAGCGTTGCGACAGGTCTTAATCAGCCCCAGCATTTT.

The chain links TRBV12-3 or TRBV12-4 to TRBJ1-3; D is undetermined. The CDR3 has 12 amino acids. The ends were cut back, 6 bases at V and 1 base at J, with 4 bases in the middle. The CDR3 DNA reads as TGTGCCAGCAGCTATTCTGGAAACACCATATATTTT. This gives the protein CASSYSGNTIYF.